A selection of T cell receptor beta chains follows, all from one sample in a study of cytotoxic CD8 clonotypes in ibrutinib-treated CLL. Using immunoSEQ multiplex PCR, the repertoire was profiled, and TCRdb retains in-frame clones only, with some absent. This sample has about 310,000 clones; roughly 85% occur once, and the top ten carry 6.5% to 8.5%. The source material was PBMCs, sampled before ibrutinib treatment. These receptors all stem from a human donor with chronic lymphocytic leukemia. Both conserved end residues are trimmed from each CDR3. Each record gives: V gene, CDR3 protein.

v_call: TRBV10-3
cdr3_aa: AISESGYGYT

v_call: TRBV27
cdr3_aa: ASSFSRAGIEQF

v_call: TRBV9
cdr3_aa: ASSTSGRVYNEQF

v_call: TRBV7-9
cdr3_aa: ASRGPRGDQETQY

v_call: TRBV6-5
cdr3_aa: ASRRQGAGEAF

v_call: TRBV7-9
cdr3_aa: ASSLGPSPNEQF

v_call: TRBV11-3
cdr3_aa: ASSVMSSGTYEQY

v_call: TRBV10-3
cdr3_aa: AISAGNEQF

v_call: TRBV11-2
cdr3_aa: ASGKLSFYEQY

v_call: TRBV11-2
cdr3_aa: ASSVAGGGADTQY

v_call: TRBV29-1
cdr3_aa: SVESGADNEQF

v_call: TRBV5-1
cdr3_aa: ASTDPREGRSGQF

v_call: TRBV29-1
cdr3_aa: SVGWTGQPQH

v_call: TRBV14
cdr3_aa: ASSRVRREGTYEQY

v_call: TRBV11-2
cdr3_aa: ASTRNAGYTDTQY

v_call: TRBV18
cdr3_aa: ASSPGAMSNQPQH

v_call: TRBV25-1
cdr3_aa: ASRGLAGQYNEQF

v_call: TRBV15
cdr3_aa: ATSILRRVLQPQH

v_call: TRBV29-1
cdr3_aa: SVAQGAPNQPQH

v_call: TRBV4-1
cdr3_aa: ASSQGGLAGGIETQY

v_call: TRBV4-1
cdr3_aa: ASSHPGLAGGHSYNEQF

v_call: TRBV28
cdr3_aa: ASGRGIQETQY

v_call: TRBV6-1
cdr3_aa: ASSEIAGGQTDTQY

v_call: TRBV6-1
cdr3_aa: ASSEAGNRPYNEQF

v_call: TRBV5-6
cdr3_aa: ASSGNRDQPQH

v_call: TRBV7-2
cdr3_aa: ASLPGTSGANVLT

v_call: TRBV9
cdr3_aa: ASSAGSGTTSYEQY

v_call: TRBV7-9
cdr3_aa: ASSPRDRRMASYEQY

v_call: TRBV28
cdr3_aa: ASSLQGSYAYGYT

v_call: TRBV29-1
cdr3_aa: NLLSVGNQPQH

v_call: TRBV5-4
cdr3_aa: ASSLAGVEYNEQF

v_call: TRBV18
cdr3_aa: ASSPSGRDYNEQF

v_call: TRBV14
cdr3_aa: ARVQPGTGGKSYNEQF

v_call: TRBV28
cdr3_aa: ASSSAPYNEQF

v_call: TRBV25-1
cdr3_aa: ASRGRGRAWETQY

v_call: TRBV13
cdr3_aa: ASSLIANGSEQF

v_call: TRBV4-3
cdr3_aa: ASSQDIGQGVFGNTEAF

v_call: TRBV4-1
cdr3_aa: ASSTTDSYEQY

v_call: TRBV7-9
cdr3_aa: ASSWASNTEAF

v_call: TRBV5-1
cdr3_aa: ASSLSVEQY

v_call: TRBV5-6
cdr3_aa: ASSPGTGSNQPQH

v_call: TRBV6-5
cdr3_aa: ASSRRLAGYEQY

v_call: TRBV25-1
cdr3_aa: ASSDLGLGGELF

v_call: TRBV5-8
cdr3_aa: ASSFSGGSGETQY

v_call: TRBV5-1
cdr3_aa: ASSLVGYNTEAF

v_call: TRBV4-2
cdr3_aa: ASSLSWRAGNEQF

v_call: TRBV29-1
cdr3_aa: SVAAFSTDTQY

v_call: TRBV27
cdr3_aa: ASSPRTSGRRYTQY

v_call: TRBV27
cdr3_aa: ASSFLAGIQQETQY